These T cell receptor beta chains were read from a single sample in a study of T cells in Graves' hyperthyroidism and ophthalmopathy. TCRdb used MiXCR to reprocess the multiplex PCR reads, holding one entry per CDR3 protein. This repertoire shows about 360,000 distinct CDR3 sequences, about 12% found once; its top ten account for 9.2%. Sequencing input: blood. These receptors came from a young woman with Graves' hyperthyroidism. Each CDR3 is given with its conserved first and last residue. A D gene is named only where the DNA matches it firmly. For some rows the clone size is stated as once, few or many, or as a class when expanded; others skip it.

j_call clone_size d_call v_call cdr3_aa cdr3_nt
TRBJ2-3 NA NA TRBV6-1 CASRTSGPSANTQYF TGTGCCAGCAGGACCTCGGGCCCCTCGGCAAATACGCAGTATTTT
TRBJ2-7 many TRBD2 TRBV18 CASSRGLAGAPREQYF TGTGCCAGCTCCCGCGGACTAGCGGGAGCCCCTCGCGAGCAGTACTTC
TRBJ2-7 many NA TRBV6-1 CASRHGDYEQYF TGTGCCAGCAGACACGGGGACTACGAGCAGTACTTC
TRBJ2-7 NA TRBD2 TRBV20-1 CSARESSGRATGEQYF TGCAGTGCTAGAGAGTCTAGCGGGAGGGCAACGGGTGAGCAGTACTTC
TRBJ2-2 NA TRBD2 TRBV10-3 CAISESKTGLVAGGPGELFF TGTGCCATCAGTGAGTCGAAAACGGGACTAGTAGCGGGAGGCCCCGGGGAGCTGTTTTTT
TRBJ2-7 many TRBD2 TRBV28 CASSLYAGGDYEQYF TGTGCCAGCAGTTTATACGCGGGAGGGGACTACGAGCAGTACTTC
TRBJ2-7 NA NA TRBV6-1 CASSPEGRGIYEQYF TGTGCCAGCAGTCCGGAAGGGAGAGGGATCTACGAGCAGTACTTC
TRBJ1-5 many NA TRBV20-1 CSAWRQGNQPQHF TGCAGTGCTTGGCGGCAGGGCAATCAGCCCCAGCATTTT
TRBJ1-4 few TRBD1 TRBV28 CASSTGVREKLFF TGTGCCAGTTCGACAGGGGTACGGGAAAAACTGTTTTTT
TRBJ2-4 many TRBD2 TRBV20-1 CSAGGESPKNIQYF TGCAGTGCTGGGGGGGAGTCCCCCAAAAACATTCAGTACTTC
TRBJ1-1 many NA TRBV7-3 CASSPQGGNTEAFF TGTGCCAGCAGCCCACAGGGAGGGAACACTGAAGCTTTCTTT
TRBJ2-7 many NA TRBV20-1 CSARGGQGYEQYF TGCAGTGCTAGAGGGGGGCAGGGCTACGAGCAGTACTTC
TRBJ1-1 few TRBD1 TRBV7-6 CASSALSGQGARTTEAFF TGTGCCAGCAGCGCCCTATCGGGACAGGGGGCGAGAACCACTGAAGCTTTCTTT
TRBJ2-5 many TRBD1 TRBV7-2 CASSRGTAPQEETQYF TGTGCCAGCAGCAGAGGGACAGCTCCCCAAGAAGAGACCCAGTACTTC
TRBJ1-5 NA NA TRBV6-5 CASGYAVGQPQHF TGTGCCAGCGGTTACGCGGTTGGGCAGCCCCAGCATTTT
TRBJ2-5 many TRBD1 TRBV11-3 CASSNRDRFGQETQYF TGTGCCAGCAGCAATCGGGACAGGTTCGGCCAAGAGACCCAGTACTTC
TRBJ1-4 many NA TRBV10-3 CAIKRGEQEKLFF TGTGCCATCAAGAGAGGGGAGCAAGAAAAACTGTTTTTT
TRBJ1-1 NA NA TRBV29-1 CSVDGFGNTEAFF TGCAGCGTTGATGGGTTTGGGAACACTGAAGCTTTCTTT
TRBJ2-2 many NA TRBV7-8 CASSLEAVNTGELFF TGTGCCAGCAGCTTAGAGGCGGTGAACACCGGGGAGCTGTTTTTT
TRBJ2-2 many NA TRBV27 CASSVLAQSTGELFF TGTGCCAGCAGTGTCTTAGCGCAATCCACCGGGGAGCTGTTTTTT
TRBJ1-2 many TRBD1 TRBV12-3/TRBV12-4 CASILGDRDVVGYTF TGTGCCAGCATCCTGGGGGACAGGGATGTGGTGGGCTACACCTTC
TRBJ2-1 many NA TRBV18 CASSPRPYDEQFF TGTGCCAGCTCACCACGACCATATGATGAGCAGTTCTTC
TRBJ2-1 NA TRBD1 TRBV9 CASSDRTGSGATKDEQFF TGTGCCAGCAGCGACCGGACAGGGTCGGGGGCCACCAAGGATGAGCAGTTCTTC
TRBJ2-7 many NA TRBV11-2 CASSLASFEYEQYF TGTGCCAGCAGCTTAGCTAGTTTTGAGTACGAGCAGTACTTC
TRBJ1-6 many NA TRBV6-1 CASSYNGDSPLHF TGTGCCAGCAGTTACAACGGGGATTCACCCCTCCACTTT
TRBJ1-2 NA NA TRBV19 CASRTPPSDYGYTF TGTGCCAGTAGGACGCCTCCTTCGGACTATGGCTACACCTTC
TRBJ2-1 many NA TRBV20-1 CSALGLYNEQFF TGCAGTGCTTTAGGACTTTACAATGAGCAGTTCTTC
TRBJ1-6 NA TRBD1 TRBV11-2 CASSRTGVSSPLHF TGTGCCAGCAGCCGGACAGGGGTTAGTTCACCCCTCCACTTT
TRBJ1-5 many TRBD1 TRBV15 CATAGQGNQPQHF TGTGCCACCGCCGGACAGGGCAATCAGCCCCAGCATTTT
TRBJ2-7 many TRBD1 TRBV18 CASSPKQGFEQYF TGTGCCAGCTCACCAAAACAGGGGTTCGAGCAGTACTTC
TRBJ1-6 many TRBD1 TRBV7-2 CATREGAGSPLHF TGTGCCACCAGGGAGGGGGCGGGATCACCCCTCCACTTT
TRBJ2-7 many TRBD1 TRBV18 CASSPLGQGGHEQYF TGTGCCAGCTCACCCCTGGGACAGGGGGGCCACGAGCAGTACTTC
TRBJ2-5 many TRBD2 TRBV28 CASSLLGLAVQETQYF TGTGCCAGCAGTTTACTGGGACTAGCGGTTCAAGAGACCCAGTACTTC
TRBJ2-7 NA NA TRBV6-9 CASSSWTELTKPYEQYF TGTGCCAGCAGTTCTTGGACAGAACTTACCAAACCCTACGAGCAGTACTTC
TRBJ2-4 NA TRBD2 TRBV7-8 CASSWLAGGENVQYF TGTGCCAGCAGCTGGCTAGCGGGAGGAGAAAACGTTCAGTACTTC
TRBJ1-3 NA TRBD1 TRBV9 CASSSPWDSSSGNTIYF TGTGCCAGCAGCTCTCCCTGGGACAGCAGCTCTGGAAACACCATATATTTT
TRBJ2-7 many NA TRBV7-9 CASSLGAVSYEQYF TGTGCCAGCAGCTTAGGGGCAGTTTCCTACGAGCAGTACTTC
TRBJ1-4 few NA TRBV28 CASSLPDEKLFF TGTGCCAGCAGTTTGCCAGATGAAAAACTGTTTTTT
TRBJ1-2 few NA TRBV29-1 CSAGDMGDTF TGCAGCGCTGGGGACATGGGGGACACCTTC
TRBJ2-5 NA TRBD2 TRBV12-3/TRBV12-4 CASSSPTSGKGTQYF TGTGCCAGCAGTTCCCCGACTAGCGGGAAAGGGACCCAGTACTTC
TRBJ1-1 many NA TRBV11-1 CASSVGRVVRRTEAFF TGTGCCAGCAGCGTCGGGCGGGTAGTAAGGCGGACTGAAGCTTTCTTT
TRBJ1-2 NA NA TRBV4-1 CASRRLEVSYGYTF TGCGCCAGCAGGCGCCTTGAAGTCTCCTATGGCTACACCTTC
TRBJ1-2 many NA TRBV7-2 CASSQDPDYGYTF TGTGCCAGCAGCCAGGACCCAGACTATGGCTACACCTTC
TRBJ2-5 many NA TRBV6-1 CASTSQGGGQETQYF TGTGCCAGCACCTCGCAGGGAGGGGGACAAGAGACCCAGTACTTC
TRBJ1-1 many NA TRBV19 CASGTPWGQANTEAFF TGTGCCAGTGGGACACCCTGGGGTCAAGCGAACACTGAAGCTTTCTTT
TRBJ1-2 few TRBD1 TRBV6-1 CASSEDRDYGYTF TGTGCCAGCAGCGAGGACAGGGACTATGGCTACACCTTC
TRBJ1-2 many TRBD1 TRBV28 CASRNRDRGLGYTF TGTGCCAGCAGGAACCGGGACAGGGGGTTAGGCTACACCTTC
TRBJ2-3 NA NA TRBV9 CASSPRVAGTDTQYF TGTGCCAGCAGCCCCCGCGTAGCGGGCACAGATACGCAGTATTTT
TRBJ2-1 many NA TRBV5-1 CASSLVVPNNGEQFF TGCGCCAGCAGCTTGGTTGTCCCCAACAATGGTGAGCAGTTCTTC
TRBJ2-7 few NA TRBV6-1 CASSELGGEQYF TGTGCCAGCAGTGAATTGGGCGGAGAGCAGTACTTC
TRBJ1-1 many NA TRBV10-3 CAISADGTNTEAFF TGTGCCATCAGTGCTGACGGCACGAACACTGAAGCTTTCTTT
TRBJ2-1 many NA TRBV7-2 CASSPVREYGRNEQFF TGTGCCAGCAGCCCCGTCCGGGAGTATGGTAGGAATGAGCAGTTCTTC
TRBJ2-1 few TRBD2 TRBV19 CASSSLAGAYNEQFF TGTGCCAGTAGCTCGCTAGCGGGAGCGTACAATGAGCAGTTCTTC
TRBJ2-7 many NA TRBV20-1 CSAILSGPYEQYF TGCAGTGCTATCCTTAGCGGCCCCTACGAGCAGTACTTC
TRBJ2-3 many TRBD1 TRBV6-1 CASSTGGQGSDTQYF TGTGCCAGCAGCACCGGAGGACAGGGATCAGATACGCAGTATTTT